One sample yielded the 27 T cell receptor beta chains listed below, sequenced in a study of cytomegalovirus exposure and HLA in healthy donors. Clones were sequenced by immunoSEQ multiplex PCR, and TCRdb holds only the in-frame ones, with some missing. The table has tens of thousands of clones, about nine tenths seen once. Input material: PBMCs. Every receptor here comes from a man in his thirties or forties in good health and CMV-seronegative.

V is TRBV27 and J is TRBJ2-7; 13 nucleotides line up with TRBD2. Germline loops: CDR1 MNHEY, CDR2 SMNVEV (reference sequence). The CDR3 runs to 17 residues. V lost 2 bases and J lost 6; bases outside the gene matches: 10. Here the CDR3 DNA reads TGTGCCAGCAGTTTAAATTCCGGACTAGCGGGGGAGGGCGAGCAGTACTTC. It is translated as CASSLNSGLAGEGEQYF.

In nucleotides, the CDR3 is TGTGCCAGCACCGGTGTGAACTATGGCTACACCTTC. This translates into CASTGVNYGYTF. V usage is TRBV5-4 and J usage is TRBJ1-2; unclear D gene. Germline CDR1 SGHNT, CDR2 YYREEE (reference sequence). Trimming stripped 6 bases from V and 2 bases from J, with 8 bases between. This CDR3 is built from 12 residues.

The rearrangement joins TRBV6-5 to TRBJ1-1, with D tentatively TRBD1 (5 bases). CDR3 length equals 13 residues. Trimming removed 7 bases from V and 0 bases from J, with 9 bases in between. The germline gives CDR1 MNHEY, CDR2 SVGAGI. The CDR3 DNA follows: TGTGCCAGCACAGCAGGGCTGAACACTGAAGCTTTCTTT. This gives the protein CASTAGLNTEAFF.

The rearrangement uses TRBV29-1 and TRBJ1-1; no clear D. V was trimmed by 7 bases and J by 3 bases, leaving 9 bases between them. Germline V CDR1 and CDR2: SQVTM, ANQGSEA. The CDR3 has 11 residues. CDR3 in DNA: TGCAGCGGACAATACGACACTGAAGCTTTCTTT. It is translated as CSGQYDTEAFF.

The chain is built from TRBV6-5 and TRBJ1-2; TRBD1 aligns across 7 bases. The germline gives CDR1 MNHEY, CDR2 SVGAGI. The CDR3 extends over 13 amino acids. V trimming: 4 bases; J trimming: 4 bases; junction bases outside the gene matches: 3. DNA for the CDR3: TGTGCCAGCAGTTCTGGGACAGTCTATGGCTACACCTTC. Residues: CASSSGTVYGYTF.

The chain joins TRBV29-1 to TRBJ2-3, with D possibly TRBD1 on 5 matching bases. Trimming removed 0 bases from V and 3 bases from J, with 10 bases in between. The CDR3 runs to 14 residues. Germline assignment: CDR1 SQVTM and CDR2 ANQGSEA. CDR3 residues: CSVEDQGVTDTQYF. CDR3 DNA sequence: TGCAGCGTTGAAGATCAAGGGGTAACAGATACGCAGTATTTT.

This rearrangement joins TRBV9 to TRBJ2-1, with 10 bases lining up with TRBD2. Germline V gives CDR1 SGDLS, CDR2 YYNGEE. Trimming at V came to 5 bases and at J to 1 base, leaving 6 bases not matched to a gene. The CDR3 is 16 residues long. The CDR3 region has the DNA TGTGCCAGCAGTCCAAGCGGGAGGGGATCCTACAATGAGCAGTTCTTC. This codes for CASSPSGRGSYNEQFF.

The chain joins TRBV27 to TRBJ2-7, with 7 bases that match TRBD2. The CDR3 is 15 residues long. Germline V gene lookup returns CDR1 MNHEY and CDR2 SMNVEV (reference sequence). The trim removed 5 bases at V and 1 base at J, leaving 8 bases unmatched. For the CDR3, the DNA is TGTGCCAGCAGTGGAGCGGGACTGACATCCTACGAGCAGTACTTC. Translated, it gives CASSGAGLTSYEQYF.

This chain links TRBV15 with TRBJ1-4; a possible D gene is TRBD1 (6 bases). Germline values: CDR1 LNHNV, CDR2 YYDKDF (reference sequence). The CDR3 runs 15 residues. Trimming removed 1 base from V and 4 bases from J, with 10 bases in between. Here the CDR3 reads CATSRVGQFNEKLFF. Here the CDR3 DNA reads TGTGCCACCAGCAGAGTAGGACAGTTTAATGAAAAACTGTTTTTT.

The gene calls are TRBV7-9 and TRBJ1-5; 11 nucleotides match TRBD1. This CDR3 contains 16 residues. Trimming at V came to 5 bases and at J to 7 bases, leaving 10 bases not matched to a gene. The germline V gene has CDR1 SEHNR and CDR2 FQNEAQ (reference sequence). CDR3 coding DNA: TGTGCCAGCAGCCACTCAGGACAGGGGGCTGGACAGCCCCAGCATTTT. Translating gives CASSHSGQGAGQPQHF.

The V gene is TRBV7-2, the J gene TRBJ2-3; D might be TRBD2 (7 bases). Germline V gene data show CDR1 as SGHTA and CDR2 as FQGNSA. V lost 6 bases to trimming and J lost 0 bases, with 13 bases between them. This CDR3 comprises 15 residues. CDR3: CASRPRGGSTDTQYF. CDR3 bases: TGTGCCAGCAGACCTAGGGGGGGTAGCACAGATACGCAGTATTTT. Supplemented by reference TRBV7-2 and TRBJ2-3, the full variable domain reads GAGVSQSPSNKVTEKGKDVELRCDPISGHTALYWYRQSLGQGLEFLIYFQGNSAPDKSGLPSDRFSAERTGGSVSTLTIQRTQQEDSAVYLCASRPRGGSTDTQYFGPGTRLTVL.

The rearrangement joins TRBV19 to TRBJ1-1, with 8 positions matching TRBD1. Per the germline V gene, CDR1 is LNHDA and CDR2 is SQIVND (reference sequence). Unmatched junction bases numbered 9, after V lost 1 base and J lost 2 bases. CDR3 length: 17 amino acids. The CDR3 protein is CASSIGRGRVGNTEAFF. DNA of the CDR3: TGTGCCAGTAGTATAGGCAGGGGGCGTGTAGGAAACACTGAAGCTTTCTTT.

The V and J genes are TRBV25-1 and TRBJ2-3; 12 bases agree with TRBD2. V was clipped by 1 base and J by 5 bases; unmatched bases: 7. The germline V gene encodes CDR1 MGHDK and CDR2 SYGVNS. This CDR3 has 17 amino acids. The CDR3 coding sequence is TGTGCCAGCAGTGAATCCCCCTCTAGCGGGAGGGTAGATACGCAGTATTTT. Protein: CASSESPSSGRVDTQYF.

V usage is TRBV10-2 and J usage is TRBJ2-2, with D tentatively TRBD2 (6 bases). Germline CDR1 WSHSY, CDR2 SAAADI. Trimming pared 3 bases from V and 4 bases from J, leaving 15 bases between. The CDR3 runs 16 residues. CDR3 protein: CASSELRERGTGELFF. DNA of the CDR3: TGCGCCAGCAGTGAATTACGGGAGAGGGGCACCGGGGAGCTGTTTTTT.

The chain employs TRBV5-6 and TRBJ1-6; D remains unclear. Germline assignment: CDR1 SGHDT and CDR2 YYEEEE. This CDR3 is built from 16 residues. Trimming took off 2 bases at V and 0 bases at J, with 9 bases between the two ends. As DNA, the CDR3 is TGTGCCAGCAGCTTCTCGGGAGGCTCCTATAATTCACCCCTCCACTTT. Translated, it gives CASSFSGGSYNSPLHF.

This chain connects TRBV21-1 to TRBJ2-1; the table's D call TRBD2 went unverified against the DNA. TRBV21-1 is designated a pseudogene. CDR3 length: 15 residues. The chain's CDR3 is CASSKRGVWSNEQFF. CDR3 coding DNA: TGTGCCAGCAGCAAGCGGGGAGTTTGGAGCAATGAGCAGTTCTTC.

The chain links TRBV7-2 to TRBJ2-1; possible D gene TRBD1, 7 bases. The CDR3 runs 15 residues. Germline V gene lookup returns CDR1 SGHTA and CDR2 FQGNSA. V shed 5 bases and J shed 4 bases, with 15 bases lying between them. CDR3 residues: CASSRQGGKYNEQFF. In nucleotides, the CDR3 is TGTGCCAGCAGCAGGCAGGGGGGTAAATACAATGAGCAGTTCTTC. The whole variable domain, filled in from reference TRBV7-2 and TRBJ2-1, reads GAGVSQSPSNKVTEKGKDVELRCDPISGHTALYWYRQSLGQGLEFLIYFQGNSAPDKSGLPSDRFSAERTGGSVSTLTIQRTQQEDSAVYLCASSRQGGKYNEQFFGPGTRLTVL.

This chain joins TRBV19 and TRBJ2-5; maybe TRBD2 (5 bases). CDR1 and CDR2 (germline): LNHDA, SQIVND (reference sequence). Between the trimmed V and J ends, which lost 9 bases and 1 base, there was a span of 6 bases. This CDR3 has 11 residues. Here the CDR3 DNA reads TGTGCCAGGAGGGTCCAAGAGACCCAGTACTTC. It translates to CARRVQETQYF.

This clone was picked up a small number of times. The genes are TRBV19 and TRBJ2-7; TRBD1 agrees at 7 bases. The CDR3 contains 13 residues. The germline CDR1 and CDR2 sequences are LNHDA and SQIVND (reference sequence). The ends lost 5 bases at V and 2 bases at J; junction bases unmatched: 3. The CDR3 loop reads CASSQGTAYEQYF. In DNA, the CDR3 is TGTGCCAGTAGTCAAGGGACAGCCTACGAGCAGTACTTC.

V usage is TRBV27 and J usage is TRBJ2-2, with a possible D match to TRBD1 (6 bases). The CDR3 totals 15 residues. Trimming took off 9 bases at V and 1 base at J, with 15 bases between the two ends. The germline CDR1 and CDR2 sequences are MNHEY and SMNVEV (reference sequence). As DNA, the CDR3 is TGTGCCAGTCGTAAGGGGGATAGGAACACCGGGGAGCTGTTTTTT. This gives the protein CASRKGDRNTGELFF.

The chain is built from TRBV7-9 and TRBJ1-1; no reliable D call. With 4 bases removed from V and 6 bases from J, the gap between germline ends came to 12 bases. In germline, CDR1 is SEHNR, CDR2 FQNEAQ (reference sequence). The CDR3 covers 13 residues. DNA of the CDR3: TGTGCCAGCAGCTCCCCAATGAGGGCTGAAGCTTTCTTT. Translating gives CASSSPMRAEAFF.

The chain couples TRBV11-2 to TRBJ2-7; 7 positions agree with TRBD1. The CDR3 totals 14 residues. V was pared by 5 bases and J by 2 bases, with 6 bases of the junction left unmatched. The germline V gene encodes CDR1 SGHAT and CDR2 FQNNGV. The CDR3 region has the DNA TGTGCCAGCAGCCTACCAGGGACAGCCTACGAGCAGTACTTC. Translation: CASSLPGTAYEQYF.

The chain carries TRBV7-9 and TRBJ2-1; 8 bases align to TRBD1. This CDR3 is built from 16 residues. The V segment lost 5 bases and the J segment 0 bases; nucleotides outside the gene matches: 6. The V gene's germline CDR1 is SEHNR and CDR2 FQNEAQ (reference sequence). As DNA, the CDR3 is TGTGCCAGCAGCCCACCGGACAGGGACTCCTACAATGAGCAGTTCTTC. Its translation: CASSPPDRDSYNEQFF.

The CDR3 DNA reads TGTGCCAGCAGCCAAGTTACGGGGATCGGCACAGATACGCAGTATTTT. Protein: CASSQVTGIGTDTQYF. This chain joins TRBV4-2 and TRBJ2-3; tentatively, D is TRBD2 (5 bases). V lost 1 base to trimming and J lost 1 base, with 12 bases between them. This CDR3 is 16 amino acids long. CDR1 LGHNA and CDR2 YNFKEQ come from the germline V gene.

The chain employs TRBV29-1 and TRBJ2-2; D perhaps matches TRBD1 (6 bases). The CDR3 sequence is 14 residues long. The V gene lost 4 bases and the J gene lost 4 bases, with 13 bases spanning the gap. Germline values: CDR1 SQVTM, CDR2 ANQGSEA. CDR3 in amino acids: CSVGGQGITGELFF. CDR3 sequence (DNA): TGCAGCGTTGGAGGGCAGGGGATCACCGGGGAGCTGTTTTTT.

The V and J genes are TRBV29-1 and TRBJ2-7; D is possibly TRBD1 (6 bases). Germline CDR1 is SQVTM and CDR2 is ANQGSEA. V was trimmed by 6 bases and J by 0 bases, leaving 18 bases between them. This CDR3 contains 15 residues. CDR3 sequence reads: CSVTINDRLSYEQYF. The CDR3 DNA reads as TGCAGCGTCACTATTAATGACAGGCTCTCCTACGAGCAGTACTTC.

This clone was recorded only once. The chain combines TRBV18 with TRBJ1-4, with 12 bases identical to TRBD1. The germline CDR1 and CDR2 sequences are KGHSH and LQKENI. CDR3 length: 16 amino acids. Trimming removed 3 bases from V and 2 bases from J; junction bases left unmatched: 1. The chain's CDR3 is CASSPGQGATNEKLFF. CDR3 nucleotides: TGTGCCAGCTCACCGGGACAGGGGGCGACTAATGAAAAACTGTTTTTT.